This T cell receptor (beta chain) came from a study of cytomegalovirus exposure and HLA in healthy donors (dated by TCRdb to the late 2010s). Regarding the research as a whole: A later analysis indicated that the 95 to 150 validation repertoires were generated on the platform also employed for the approximately 700 repertoires of the first cohort. The aim of the study was to test whether cataloging public T cell receptors could identify signatures of past pathogen exposure. Besides the first cohort of 666 subjects, a separate validation cohort made up of 90 to 150 different subjects was used. To predict cytomegalovirus infection status, the study combined high-throughput TCR immunosequencing, statistical association of individual TCRs with disease status, and machine learning.

V loses 5 bases at its end and J loses 0 bases; junction bases beyond the gene matches: 4. Including the terminal cysteine and phenylalanine, the CDR3 comprises 16 residues. Of the read, only the CDR3 DNA is kept; its 48 bases are in frame from base 1. CDR1 and CDR2 (SGHDT, YYEEEE) derive from the germline V gene. Separate from the approximately 670-subject first cohort, the validation cohort of 120 subjects was the group to which the donors belonged. Summary of the overall study and its limitations: The study gave a list of about 160 TCR beta chains associated with cytomegalovirus. Across donors, most TCR sequences were observed very rarely, whereas some public TCRs were present in many individuals. The authors suggested that the approach could potentially be extended to other disease states and immunological phenotypes. The classifier was reported to diagnose cytomegalovirus status with high specificity and sensitivity in both the original and validation cohorts. Of the cluster scores, roughly 95% were above 0 in a later analysis, which found that TCRs clustered in the first cohort also tended to co-occur in the 120 validation repertoires. A later analysis had no HLA typing for the validation cohort, so co-occurrence there was scored across all 120 repertoires. In vitro tests confirmed that a few of the cytomegalovirus-associated TCR beta chains recognize cytomegalovirus antigens.

The library was prepared using the immunoSEQ multiplex PCR assay. Turning to the authors' computational methods: A statistical classification framework was built for diagnosing cytomegalovirus status from the catalog of TCR beta chain sequences. In TCRdb, the immuneACCESS table is reduced to in-frame sequences with V and J assigned. These tables do not hold every clone; where another copy was compared, an unresolved V gene accounts for under half, and the others remain unexplained. Clone size and the V and J calls come from that table; the DNA yielded D and trimming. For this sample the table gives 110,000 to 150,000 clones, of which roughly 90% were detected only once. 0.6% to 0.85% of the sample is held by the ten biggest clonotypes. A single count supports this clone. Its antigen target is currently unknown. Base quality data are lacking; no much larger clone is found one base away.

The sample was PBMCs. This sequence uses TRBV5-6 and TRBJ2-1, with 11 junctional bases fitting TRBD2. This TCR was sampled from a man between 18 and 29 years old in good health and CMV-seronegative. The DNA is as follows: TGTGCCAGCAGACCAACTAGCGGGAGCTCCTACAATGAGCAGTTCTTC. This translates into CASRPTSGSSYNEQFF. The entire variable domain, with the stretches around the CDR3 drawn from the reference TRBV5-6 and TRBJ2-1 proteins, is DAGVTQSPTHLIKTRGQQVTLRCSPKSGHDTVSWYQQALGQGPQFIFQYYEEEERQRGNFPDRFSGHQFPNYSSELNVNALLLGDSALYLCASRPTSGSSYNEQFFGPGTRLTVL.